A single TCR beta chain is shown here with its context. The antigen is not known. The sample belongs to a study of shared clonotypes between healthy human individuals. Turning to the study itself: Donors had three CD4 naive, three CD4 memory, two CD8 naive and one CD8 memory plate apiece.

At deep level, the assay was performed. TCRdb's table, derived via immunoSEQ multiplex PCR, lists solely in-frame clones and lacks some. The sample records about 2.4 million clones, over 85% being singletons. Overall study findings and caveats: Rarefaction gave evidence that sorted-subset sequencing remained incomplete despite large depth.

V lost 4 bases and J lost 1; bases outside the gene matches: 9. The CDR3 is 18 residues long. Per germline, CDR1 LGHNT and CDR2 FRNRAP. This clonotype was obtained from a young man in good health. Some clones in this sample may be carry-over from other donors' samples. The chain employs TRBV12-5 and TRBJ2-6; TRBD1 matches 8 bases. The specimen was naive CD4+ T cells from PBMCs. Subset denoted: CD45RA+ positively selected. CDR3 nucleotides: TGTGCTAGTGGTTGGACAACAGGACAGGGATCTGGGGCCAACGTCCTGACTTTC. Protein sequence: CASGWTTGQGSGANVLTF.